This T cell receptor (beta chain) was recorded in a study of cytomegalovirus exposure and HLA in healthy donors. Whole-study findings and limits: Specificity for CMV antigens was confirmed in vitro for a few of the CMV-associated chains. Researchers left out some V segments, among them TRBV6-2 and TRBV6-3, as indistinguishable.

J was trimmed by 6 bases and V by 3 bases; bases with no gene match: 2. This CDR3 has 14 amino acids. Germline values: CDR1 MRHNA, CDR2 SNTAGT. The study ran its PCR with 60 Vbeta and 13 Jbeta primers. Some clones are missing from TCRdb's copy, which holds only in-frame ones; the method was immunoSEQ multiplex PCR. The repertoire has about 200,000 clones, just over 75% of them found once; the top ten carry about 2.1%. A note on this clone: Its antigen is not known.

The TCR was taken from a young man in good health and CMV-seronegative. Sequencing was done on a sample of PBMCs. The chain uses TRBV6-4 and TRBJ1-2, with TRBD1 identical over 12 bases. The CDR3 DNA is TGTGCCAGCAGTGAGAGGGACAGGGGGCATGGCTACACCTTC. Translated, it gives CASSERDRGHGYTF.